This is a list of T cell receptor beta chains from one sample in a study of a mutant IDH1 vaccine in newly diagnosed glioma. The antigens these receptors bind are not known. Method: immunoSEQ multiplex PCR; TCRdb's copy keeps in-frame clones and lacks some. This table has 53,000 or so clones, 70% to 85% appearing once. The sample in question was PBMCs, obtained from a glioma patient whose treatment included an IDH1 peptide vaccine. The receptors were sampled from a man in his forties with glioma. Both conserved end residues are part of each CDR3. D genes are given only for firm matches. Clone sizes are given selectively: once, few, many, or a class where the clone is expanded.

TGCGCCAGCAGCCAAGTTGGGACAGGAATAGAAAAACTGTTTTTT CASSQVGTGIEKLFF TRBD1 TRBV4-1 . TRBJ1-4
TGTGCCAGCAGCTTGGATTACTCTGAGCCCCAGCATTTT CASSLDYSEPQHF . TRBV5-4 . TRBJ1-5
TGCGCCAGCAGCGGGGGGGCTAGCGGGGTTATGGATGAGCAGTTCTTC CASSGGASGVMDEQFF TRBD2 TRBV5-1 . TRBJ2-1
TGTGCCAGCAGCGAAAAACAAGAGACCCAGTACTTC CASSEKQETQYF . TRBV7-9 . TRBJ2-5
TGCGCCAGCAGCCAGACCCTAGCGGGGGGGGAAGAGACCCAGTACTTC CASSQTLAGGEETQYF TRBD2 TRBV4-1 . TRBJ2-5
TGTGCCAGCAGCTCCCTCGGGACAGGGCCCTACGAGCAGTACTTC CASSSLGTGPYEQYF TRBD1 TRBV5-8 . TRBJ2-7
TGTGCCAGCAGTTCGACAGGGGGCACCTCCACTGAAGCTTTCTTT CASSSTGGTSTEAFF TRBD1 TRBV6-6 . TRBJ1-1
TGTGCCAGCAGTTCACTAGCGGGGGGGTACGAGCAGTACTTC CASSSLAGGYEQYF TRBD2 TRBV27 . TRBJ2-7
TGTGCCTGGAGTGTAGGGGACGGAAACAATGAGCAGTTCTTC CAWSVGDGNNEQFF . TRBV30 . TRBJ2-1
TGTGCCAGCAGTTACACCGACCATCCCACAGATACGCAGTATTTT CASSYTDHPTDTQYF . TRBV6-6 . TRBJ2-3
TGTGCCAGCAGACAGGCCCCGGGGAACACTGAAGCTTTCTTT CASRQAPGNTEAFF . TRBV2 . TRBJ1-1
TGTGCCAGCAGGGTGACAGGGATGGTTGAAGCTTTCTTT CASRVTGMVEAFF TRBD1 TRBV6-1 . TRBJ1-1
TGTGCCAGCAGCTTGGTTACGGACACTGAAGCTTTCTTT CASSLVTDTEAFF . TRBV5-6 . TRBJ1-1
TGTGCCAGCAGTGCAGACAGATCGTGGGGCAATCAGCCCCAGCATTTT CASSADRSWGNQPQHF . TRBV27 . TRBJ1-5
TGTGCCAGCGGGACAACCACCGGGGAGCTGTTTTTT CASGTTTGELFF . TRBV6-5 few TRBJ2-2
TGTGCCAGCTCACCCCTTGGGACTGCTGGTTCGGCTAATGAAAAACTGTTTTTT CASSPLGTAGSANEKLFF . TRBV18 . TRBJ1-4
TGTGCCAGTAGTATGGTAAGTAGGATAATGTGGGCTTGTGAGCCCCAGCATTTT CASSMVSRIMWACEPQHF . TRBV19 few TRBJ1-5
TGTGCCAGCAGGGCGGGGGACTCCTACGAGCAGTACTTC CASRAGDSYEQYF TRBD2 TRBV6-5 . TRBJ2-7
TGTGCCAGCAGTGAAGAAGGGACAGCCTACTCCTACGAGCAGTACTTC CASSEEGTAYSYEQYF TRBD1 TRBV6-1 . TRBJ2-7
TGTGCCAGCAGACGGACAGGGGATGAAGCTTTCTTT CASRRTGDEAFF TRBD1 TRBV6-1 many TRBJ1-1
TGTGCCAGCAGTTACTCGTGGACAGGGGGTTACACTGAAGCTTTCTTT CASSYSWTGGYTEAFF TRBD1 TRBV6-5 . TRBJ1-1
TGTGCCAGCAGCCAAGCAGGGTCCCGACAGGACTCGAATGAAAAACTGTTTTTT CASSQAGSRQDSNEKLFF . TRBV4-2 . TRBJ1-4
TGTGCCAGCAGTTCGACAGGGGGCATGGCGAAGCAGTTCTTC CASSSTGGMAKQFF TRBD1 TRBV6-5 . TRBJ2-1
TGTGCCAGCAGGCGGACTAGCGGGGGGCCTGACCAAGAGACCCAGTACTTC CASRRTSGGPDQETQYF TRBD2 TRBV2 . TRBJ2-5
TGTGCCAGCAGTCCCTCGGGGGGCCATGGCTACACCTTC CASSPSGGHGYTF . TRBV6-5 . TRBJ1-2
TGTGCCAGCAGTTACCGGGCCCCTGGAGATACGCAGTATTTT CASSYRAPGDTQYF . TRBV6-5 . TRBJ2-3
TGTGCCAGCAGTGAAGCGGGGCCTTGGACAGGCTACGAGCAGTACTTC CASSEAGPWTGYEQYF TRBD1 TRBV6-1 . TRBJ2-7
TGCAGCGTAGTTAGGACAGGGTTCATGAACACTGAAGCTTTCTTT CSVVRTGFMNTEAFF TRBD1 TRBV29-1 . TRBJ1-1
TGTGCCAGTAGTGGGAGCAACAGGGGCAGCAATCAGCCCCAGCATTTT CASSGSNRGSNQPQHF TRBD1 TRBV19 . TRBJ1-5
TGTGCCAGCAGCCACTCGGGAGGAAGCCTCTATGGCTACACCTTC CASSHSGGSLYGYTF . TRBV5-8 . TRBJ1-2
TGTGCCAGCTCACCAACCCCCAGTTCCTACGAGCAGTACTTC CASSPTPSSYEQYF . TRBV18 . TRBJ2-7
TGTGCCAGTAGCCCCGCAGTCTTTAACACCGGGGAGCTGTTTTTT CASSPAVFNTGELFF . TRBV19 . TRBJ2-2
TGTGCCAGCAGTTGGACTCGGACAGGGTCGACTGAAGCTTTCTTT CASSWTRTGSTEAFF TRBD1 TRBV6-5 . TRBJ1-1